The clone carrying this T cell receptor (beta chain) was seen just once. Its specificity is not known. TCRdb used MiXCR to reprocess the reads, holding one entry per CDR3 protein. The repertoire includes 650,000 to 850,000 distinct CDR3 sequences, almost 30% of them detected once, and about 12% sits in the top ten. This specimen belongs to a study of T cell repertoires in cytomegalovirus infection. Study as a whole: CMV epitopes that were recently identified and HLA-C-restricted were used alongside well-studied HLA-B-restricted ones. Public TCR beta signatures indicated both CMV infection and matching HLA type.

V was clipped by 6 bases and J by 4 bases, with 15 bases between them. The CDR3 totals 14 residues. Germline lookup yields CDR1 MDHEN and CDR2 SYDVKM. Study-level findings and limits: Pooled public TCR beta family frequency picked out CMV carriers with the relevant HLA. Across the ex vivo response, the dominant clonotypes were HLA-C-restricted CMV-specific TCR beta clonotypes.

The sample consisted of cultured CD8+ T cells from PBMCs, taken from culture after CMV antigen stimulation. This receptor was taken from a human donor in good health (CMV status not recorded). Some clones in this sample may be carry-over from other donors' samples. The V gene is TRBV28, the J gene TRBJ2-5; tentative D call: TRBD1 (6 bases). The CDR3 DNA is TGTGCCAGCAGCCCTTTGGGGGCGAGAGAGACCCAGTACTTC. It encodes CASSPLGARETQYF.